This T cell receptor (beta chain) was retrieved from a study of T cells expressing NK-cell markers. General study points: In roughly six donors, dominant NKG2C+ clonotypes were roughly 1.0-7.0% of CD8+ T cells. Leadership of the CD3+CD56-NKG2C+ fraction also belonged to these clonotypes in several donors. Whether expanded NKG2C+ T cell clones recognized HCMV stayed uncertain.

For this clonotype: The antigen remains unidentified.

There are 14 residues in the CDR3. Germline CDR1 is SGHTA and CDR2 is FQGNSA. Researchers built TCR beta cDNA using 5'RACE template switching with UMIs. From its re-call of the 5' RACE reads, TCRdb lists each CDR3 protein once, without DNA. This listing includes about 260,000 distinct CDR3 sequences. Specimen: blood T cells: a sorted CD56 or NKG2C T cell subset, CD4+ or CD8+ T cells, or bulk PBMC T cells (not recorded which). This sequence was found in a woman aged 18 to 75 in good health. The rearrangement links TRBV7-2 to TRBJ1-2. The CDR3 sequence: CASSLVTVGDGYTF.